This is a list of T cell receptor beta chains from one sample in a study of vaccination and CD4 T cells after COVID-19. TCRdb re-called the PCR reads through MiXCR, storing one row per CDR3 protein. The sample carries about 2,700 distinct CDR3 sequences, more than 35% recorded once. These receptors' targets are unknown. The sample consisted of CD4+ T cells from blood, cultured in vitro. These receptors were taken from a human donor in good health. Both conserved end residues are part of each CDR3. The D gene is left open where the match is weak. Clone size is stated in some rows and not others, as once, few, many or a class when expanded.

v_gene	abundance	j_gene	d_gene	CDR3aa	CDR3nt
TRBV11-2	NA	TRBJ1-1	NA	CASSFFTEAFF	TGTGCCAGCAGCTTCTTCACTGAAGCTTTCTTT
TRBV15	once	TRBJ2-5	NA	CATSREWGRGQEAQYF	TGTGCCACCAGCAGAGAATGGGGCAGGGGACAAGAGGCCCAGTACTTC
TRBV6-1	NA	TRBJ2-2	NA	CASSVRRADTGELFF	TGTGCCAGCAGTGTACGACGAGCGGACACCGGGGAGCTGTTTTTT
TRBV27	NA	TRBJ2-7	TRBD2	CASSPGTSGSYEQYF	TGTGCCAGCAGCCCGGGGACTAGCGGCTCCTACGAGCAGTACTTC
TRBV19	few	TRBJ1-5	NA	CASTSGGSHQPQHF	NA
TRBV11-2	NA	TRBJ2-3	NA	CASSSQLTQYF	TGTGCCAGCAGCTCCCAGCTAACGCAGTATTTT
TRBV28	once	TRBJ1-1	NA	CASRYLEGNTEAFF	TGTGCCAGCAGGTACCTGGAGGGGAACACTGAAGCTTTCTTT
TRBV12-2	NA	TRBJ2-7	NA	CASRNPWEKQYF	TGTGCAAGTCGCAACCCCTGGGAGAAGCAGTACTTC
TRBV24-1	NA	TRBJ2-1	NA	CATSDSGGGNNEQLF	TGTGCCACCAGTGACTCCGGCGGCGGCAACAATGAGCAGCTCTTC
TRBV7-3	NA	TRBJ2-3	NA	CASSFGTLDTQYF	TGTGCCAGCAGCTTCGGGACTCTAGATACGCAGTATTTT
TRBV27	NA	TRBJ2-7	TRBD2	CASREAGERHEQYF	TGTGCCAGCAGGGAAGCGGGAGAAAGGCACGAGCAGTACTTC
TRBV20-1	NA	TRBJ2-2	NA	CSSPFTGELFF	TGCAGTTCCCCGTTCACCGGGGAGCTGTTTTTT
TRBV20-1	NA	TRBJ2-3	NA	CSVRDSGRADTQYF	TGCAGTGTTAGAGACAGCGGAAGGGCAGATACGCAGTATTTT
TRBV5-8	once	TRBJ2-1	TRBD2	CASSFSSGRALNEQFF	TGTGCCAGCAGCTTTTCTAGCGGGAGGGCCCTCAATGAGCAGTTCTTC
TRBV10-3	NA	TRBJ2-4	TRBD2	CAISQGVGTSGTKNIQYF	TGTGCCATCAGTCAAGGCGTTGGGACTAGCGGGACCAAAAACATTCAGTACTTC
TRBV5-4	NA	TRBJ2-2	NA	CASSLNPTGELFF	TGTGCCAGCAGCCTGAATCCCACCGGGGAGCTGTTTTTT
TRBV15	few	TRBJ2-5	NA	CATSREWGRGQETQYF	TGTGCCACCAGCAGAGAATGGGGCAGGGGACAAGAGACCCAGTACTTC
TRBV6-2/TRBV6-3	once	TRBJ2-1	NA	CASRLRGSYNEQFF	TGTGCCAGCAGACTAAGGGGCTCCTACAATGAGCAGTTCTTC
TRBV24-1	NA	TRBJ1-1	NA	CATSDSGGGNTEAFF	TGTGCCACCAGTGATTCGGGGGGGGGAAACACTGAAGCTTTCTTT
TRBV20-1	NA	TRBJ2-3	NA	CSARTAGTDTQYF	TGCAGTGCTAGAACTGCAGGCACAGATACGCAGTATTTT
TRBV20-1	NA	TRBJ1-2	TRBD1	CSAHAGTGIISSGYTF	TGCAGTGCTCATGCCGGGACAGGGATTATTTCGAGCGGCTACACCTTC
TRBV30	NA	TRBJ2-5	NA	CAWSSNRETQYF	TGTGCCTGGAGTTCCAACAGGGAGACCCAGTACTTC
TRBV7-8	few	TRBJ1-1	NA	CASSLAGGWDTEAFF	TGTGCCAGCAGCTTAGCAGGGGGGTGGGACACTGAAGCTTTCTTT
TRBV6-2/TRBV6-3	NA	TRBJ2-7	NA	CASTLRVNPTYEQYF	TGTGCCAGCACCTTACGGGTGAATCCGACCTACGAGCAGTACTTC
TRBV12-3/TRBV12-4	NA	TRBJ2-2	NA	CASSLGPANTGELFF	TGTGCCAGCAGTTTGGGACCAGCGAACACCGGGGAGCTGTTTTTT
TRBV4-1	NA	TRBJ2-1	TRBD2	CASSQYPSGSSYNEQFF	TGCGCCAGCAGCCAATACCCTAGCGGGAGTTCCTACAATGAGCAGTTCTTC
TRBV19	few	TRBJ2-5	NA	CASSIMETQYF	TGTGCCAGTAGTATCATGGAGACCCAGTACTTC
TRBV20-1	medium-sized	TRBJ1-6	NA	CSAAHNSPLHF	TGCAGTGCAGCACATAATTCACCCCTCCACTTT
TRBV7-3	NA	TRBJ1-1	NA	CASSIDRSTEAFF	TGTGCCAGCAGCATAGACAGGTCGACTGAAGCTTTCTTT
TRBV5-1	once	TRBJ2-5	NA	CASSFLGVGETQYF	TGCGCCAGCAGCTTTCTGGGAGTTGGGGAGACCCAGTACTTC
TRBV19	NA	TRBJ2-3	TRBD2	CASSIAGVGGDTQYF	TGTGCCAGTAGTATTGCGGGAGTCGGGGGAGATACGCAGTATTTT
TRBV20-1	few	TRBJ1-6	TRBD1	CSARTGLTGGASSPLHF	TGCAGTGCTAGAACAGGACTTACAGGGGGCGCGAGTTCACCCCTCCACTTT
TRBV7-9	NA	TRBJ1-2	NA	CASSFFSQVAYGYTF	TGTGCCAGCAGCTTCTTTTCTCAGGTGGCCTATGGCTACACCTTC
TRBV20-1	few	TRBJ1-1	TRBD1	CSARPWDRGGTEAFF	TGCAGTGCTAGACCCTGGGACAGGGGGGGCACTGAAGCTTTCTTT
TRBV19	few	TRBJ1-2	NA	CASSPQGDGYTF	TGTGCCAGTAGTCCTCAGGGTGATGGCTACACCTTC
TRBV20-1	NA	TRBJ2-7	NA	CSALLAAGAYEQYF	TGCAGTGCCCTATTGGCCGCGGGCGCCTACGAGCAGTACTTC
TRBV30	few	TRBJ1-1	NA	CAWSRGGPHGAFF	TGTGCCTGGAGTCGGGGGGGGCCGCACGGAGCTTTCTTT
TRBV10-3	NA	TRBJ2-5	TRBD2	CAISGTSEETQYF	TGTGCCATCAGTGGAACTAGCGAGGAGACCCAGTACTTC
TRBV20-1	NA	TRBJ1-4	TRBD1	CSAPDRITNEKLFF	TGCAGTGCCCCGGACAGGATAACTAATGAAAAACTGTTTTTT
TRBV9	NA	TRBJ1-5	TRBD1	CASSPGTGGDFGNQPQHF	TGTGCCAGCAGTCCAGGCACAGGGGGTGACTTTGGCAATCAGCCCCAGCATTTT
TRBV5-4	NA	TRBJ2-2	NA	CASSVPSAGELFF	TGTGCCAGCAGTGTCCCTAGCGCCGGGGAGCTGTTTTTT
TRBV6-5	once	TRBJ2-1	NA	CASSYVDKGNEQFF	TGTGCCAGCAGTTACGTGGACAAAGGCAATGAGCAGTTCTTC
TRBV4-3	NA	TRBJ1-6	NA	CASSQEVESPLHF	TGCGCCAGCAGCCAAGAGGTGGAATCACCCCTCCACTTT
TRBV20-1	NA	TRBJ2-3	NA	CSAINLSAYTDTQYF	TGCAGTGCGATTAACCTCAGTGCCTACACAGATACGCAGTATTTT
TRBV7-6	few	TRBJ2-5	TRBD2	CASSSTGGETQYF	TGTGCCAGCAGCTCCACCGGGGGGGAGACCCAGTACTTC
TRBV29-1	NA	TRBJ1-2	NA	CSVGGGLVYGYTF	TGCAGCGTTGGGGGTGGGCTGGTCTATGGCTACACCTTC
TRBV19	few	TRBJ2-3	NA	CASSGGYRDTQYF	TGTGCCAGTAGCGGTGGGTATAGGGATACGCAGTATTTT
TRBV19	NA	TRBJ1-5	TRBD1	CATDRDRGSLNQPQHF	TGTGCCACTGACCGGGACAGGGGTTCGCTGAATCAGCCCCAGCATTTT
TRBV20-1	NA	TRBJ1-1	NA	CSARAGNTEAFF	TGCAGTGCTAGAGCAGGGAACACTGAAGCTTTCTTT
TRBV6-1	NA	TRBJ2-7	NA	CASRFRGAEQYF	TGTGCCAGCAGATTCAGGGGGGCCGAGCAGTACTTC
TRBV28	NA	TRBJ1-2	NA	CASSGGGDFNYGYTF	TGTGCCAGCAGTGGGGGGGGGGATTTTAACTATGGCTACACCTTC
TRBV20-1	NA	TRBJ2-3	TRBD2	CSASGLAGGRDTQYF	TGCAGTGCTAGTGGGCTAGCGGGGGGGCGGGATACGCAGTATTTT
TRBV6-1	once	TRBJ2-2	NA	CASSEDLLGELFF	TGTGCCAGCAGTGAAGATTTGCTTGGGGAGCTGTTTTTT
TRBV7-2	medium-sized	TRBJ2-5	TRBD2	CATGLAGGPWETQYF	TGTGCCACCGGACTAGCGGGGGGGCCGTGGGAGACCCAGTACTTC
TRBV14	few	TRBJ1-1	TRBD1	CASSPRTGVPTEAFF	TGTGCCAGCAGCCCTCGGACAGGGGTTCCCACTGAAGCTTTCTTT
TRBV12-3/TRBV12-4	NA	TRBJ1-1	NA	CASSWAHTEAFF	TGTGCCAGCAGCTGGGCGCACACTGAAGCTTTCTTT
TRBV10-3	few	TRBJ1-2	NA	CAISQAGGGGEYGYTF	TGTGCCATCAGTCAAGCTGGGGGCGGAGGGGAGTATGGCTACACCTTC